This T cell receptor beta chain was recorded in a study of CD8 T cells in Susac syndrome (dated by TCRdb to the late 2010s). Regarding the study in general: Repertoire sequencing was used to test whether CD8+ T cell activation and differentiation in Susac syndrome was antigen driven. Study-wide conclusions, independent of this receptor: The number of individuals in the TCR sequencing and HLA analysis was recognized as being relatively small.

Peripheral blood CD8+ and CD4+ T cells from healthy donors, Susac syndrome patients and multiple sclerosis patients were profiled by high-throughput TCR beta sequencing. Treatment-naive patients with stable or active relapsing-remitting disease fulfilling revised McDonald criteria were used as multiple sclerosis controls. Bulk CD8+ and CD4+ T cells were purified magnetically by negative isolation, whereas CD8+ TEMRA cells were enriched by FACS. Blood was collected in EDTA tubes and processed within 24 hours, with PBMCs isolated through density gradient centrifugation. PBMCs intended for TCR sequencing were cryopreserved in liquid nitrogen and were subsequently thawed in a 37 degrees C water bath. The sorted or isolated CD4+, CD8+ and CD8+ TEMRA cells had a purity of 90% or higher. With regard to this clonotype: The specificity of this receptor is unknown. No quality values exist for individual bases; no much larger clone is one base distant.

RNA was extracted using the RNeasy kit, and about 0.5 to 1 microgram was reverse transcribed with random hexamers. TCR beta CDR3 regions were amplified with the immunoSEQ multiplex PCR assay covering 54 Vbeta and 13 Jbeta segments. PCR amplification bias was corrected by using a synthetic template baseline for primer optimization and computational correction. The original pipeline was this. Reads were annotated to V, D and J genes per IMGT and analyzed with immunoSEQ Analyzer, keeping only productive sequences. Clonality was computed as one minus Shannon entropy normalized by log2 of the number of productive unique sequences. Public and private clones were assessed among the 100 most prevalent clones of each patient and control. Susac-specific clones were defined as absent from healthy and MS cohorts, 850 to 1,300 published viral clones and other ImmuneACCESS disease sequences. The raw public reads went through TCRdb reprocessing: fastp at Q25, MiXCR clone calling, in-frame beta chains kept. All rows with the same CDR3 protein become a single entry with the most common DNA and genes. The V and J calls here are based on TCRdb, not the publication. This sample gives roughly 200,000 distinct CDR3 sequences in total; approximately 95% of them show up just once. Of the sample, approximately 0.08% falls within the top ten clones.

The V end loses 4 bases and the J end loses 4 bases, and a stretch of 18 bases separates them. There are 16 amino acids in the CDR3, from cysteine to phenylalanine inclusive. Only the CDR3 portion is preserved as DNA: 48 bases, with reading frame beginning at the first base. As encoded in the germline V gene (reference sequence), CDR1 is LGHDT while CDR2 is YNNKEL. The sequenced sample consisted of CD4+ T cells from PBMCs. The TCR sequence derives from a human donor with multiple sclerosis. Recombination linked TRBV3-1 to TRBJ2-3, with the D gene not clear enough to name. The nucleotide sequence is TGTGCCAGCAGCCCTTTGCTCATGGCGCACGCAGATACGCAGTATTTT. Its translation is CASSPLLMAHADTQYF.